A single count supports the clone carrying this T cell receptor beta chain. The antigen is not known. These data are taken from a study of T cell responses to AZD1222 COVID-19 vaccine. Study-wide results and limits: Just a handful of people given AZD1222 tested seropositive at baseline. Clonal diversity may have been underestimated, and the donors were mostly white British, with more females than males.

Repertoires were generated with immunoSEQ multiplex PCR, while TCRdb's copy carries only in-frame clones and drops some. The sample holds some 110,000 clones, approximately 90% seen once. Sequencing used peripheral blood, obtained 28 days after the second AZD1222 dose. This TCR was sampled from an adult who received the AZD1222 COVID-19 vaccine.

This CDR3 is CASSLVGTLNTEAFF. The CDR3 DNA reads as TGTGCCAGCAGCTTAGTAGGGACGTTAAACACTGAAGCTTTCTTT. The V call is TRBV7-9, the J call TRBJ1-1; tentative D call: TRBD1 (5 bases). Trimming pared 1 base from V and 2 bases from J, leaving 11 bases between. The CDR3 runs 15 residues. Germline V gene sequence: CDR1 SEHNR, CDR2 FQNEAQ (reference sequence).